A single sample gave rise to the 16 T cell receptor beta chains below, sequenced in a study of vaccination effects on CD4 cells after COVID-19. TCRdb's copy holds only in-frame clones and misses some; the assay was immunoSEQ multiplex PCR. The table shows 71,000 or so clones, with about 65% occurring only once. Sequencing in the ViraFEST assay came after antigen-specific CD4+ T cells had been expanded with viral peptide pools, which were used to stimulate PBMC. Culturing for about 10 days preceded CD4+ T cell isolation. Nucleocapsid antibodies stayed negative before and after vaccination, showing no earlier SARS-CoV-2 infection. The antigens these receptors bind are not known. Sequenced here: CD4+ T cells from PBMCs cultured with HCoV-OC43 spike peptides, sampled before COVID-19 vaccination. As to subset: HCoV-OC43 spike overlapping peptide pool stimulation. Every receptor here comes from a human donor who received a COVID-19 vaccine.

The chain is built from TRBV6-6 and TRBJ1-4; the D is unclear. Trimming stripped 3 bases from V and 8 bases from J, with 4 bases between. Germline CDR1 MNHNY, CDR2 SVGAGI (reference sequence). The CDR3 consists of 11 residues. CDR3 DNA: TGTGCCAGCAGTTATGGGGAAAAACTGTTTTTT. It yields the protein CASSYGEKLFF.

The chain combines TRBV28 with TRBJ1-5; D not certain. The ends were cut back, 11 bases at V and 2 bases at J, with 10 bases in the middle. CDR3 length: 12 amino acids. Germline V gene data show CDR1 as MDHEN and CDR2 as SYDVKM. CDR3 protein: CAHHGGNQPQHF. The CDR3 nucleotides are TGTGCCCACCATGGGGGCAATCAGCCCCAGCATTTT. Based on the CDR3 plus reference TRBV28 and TRBJ1-5, the full variable domain is DVKVTQSSRYLVKRTGEKVFLECVQDMDHENMFWYRQDPGLGLRLIYFSYDVKMKEKGDIPEGYSVSREKKERFSLILESASTNQTSMYLCAHHGGNQPQHFGDGTRLSIL.

This rearrangement joins TRBV30 to TRBJ2-1; D not certain. Germline V gene data show CDR1 as GTSNPN and CDR2 as SVGIG (reference sequence). CDR3 size: 11 residues. V lost 0 bases to trimming and J lost 9 bases, with 6 bases between them. The CDR3 sequence is CAWSVRSEQFF. In DNA form, the CDR3 reads TGTGCCTGGAGTGTCCGCAGTGAGCAGTTCTTC.

This clone was found a few times. The rearrangement joins TRBV29-1 to TRBJ1-2; maybe TRBD1 (6 bases). Germline CDR1 SQVTM, CDR2 ANQGSEA. V was cut by 6 bases and J by 1 base, with 18 bases left in between. CDR3 length: 15 amino acids. The CDR3 is CSVAPGQGINYGYTF. CDR3 DNA: TGCAGCGTCGCCCCGGGACAAGGAATTAACTATGGCTACACCTTC.

The genes are TRBV2 and TRBJ1-2; no definite D call. Per germline, CDR1 SNHLY and CDR2 FYNNEI. This CDR3 comprises 14 residues. V was pared by 6 bases and J by 2 bases, with 13 bases between. The CDR3 bases are TGTGCCAGCAGAAAAGGAGACGGGAACTATGGCTACACCTTC. This codes for CASRKGDGNYGYTF.

V is TRBV18 and J is TRBJ1-4; tentative D call: TRBD1 (6 bases). V was cut by 7 bases and J by 6 bases, with 12 bases left in between. The germline V gene encodes CDR1 KGHSH and CDR2 LQKENI. This CDR3 comprises 13 residues. The CDR3 bases are TGTGCCAGCTTACAGGGTTTGGATGAAAAACTGTTTTTT. Protein product: CASLQGLDEKLFF.

This clone was recorded only once. This chain joins TRBV7-3 and TRBJ2-3; 11 bases match TRBD2. V lost 5 bases, J lost 6 bases, and 10 bases stayed unmatched. This CDR3 contains 16 residues. In germline, CDR1 is SGHTA, CDR2 FQGTGA. CDR3 residues: CASSPRGSGGADTQYF. CDR3 DNA sequence: TGTGCCAGCAGCCCCCGAGGTAGCGGGGGGGCCGATACGCAGTATTTT.

The rearrangement joins TRBV7-9 to TRBJ1-1, with D hard to call. The CDR3 is made up of 13 amino acids. CDR1 and CDR2 from the germline V gene are SEHNR and FQNEAQ (reference sequence). Trimming left V 2 bases short and J 5 bases short, with 9 bases between. The CDR3 DNA follows: TGTGCCAGCAGCTTACCACATGGGACTGAAGCTTTCTTT. Translating gives CASSLPHGTEAFF.

The CDR3 spells CASSQQGPNQPQHF. CDR3 nucleotide sequence: TGTGCCAGCAGTCAGCAGGGGCCCAATCAGCCCCAGCATTTT. The V gene is TRBV6-5, the J gene TRBJ1-5; TRBD1 is a possible D gene (6 bases). The V and J ends lost 5 bases and 3 bases respectively, with 11 bases between them. The CDR3 totals 14 residues. CDR1 is MNHEY and CDR2 is SVGAGI in the germline V gene.

CDR3 DNA sequence: TGTGCCAGCAGCCTCAACCGGGGGAACACTGAAGCTTTCTTT. Translated, it gives CASSLNRGNTEAFF. This chain links TRBV5-6 with TRBJ1-1; D is unresolved. This CDR3 region has 14 residues. Germline values: CDR1 SGHDT, CDR2 YYEEEE. Trimming took off 4 bases at V and 1 base at J, with 11 bases between the two ends. The variable domain in full, with the rest retrieved from reference TRBV5-6 and TRBJ1-1, is DAGVTQSPTHLIKTRGQQVTLRCSPKSGHDTVSWYQQALGQGPQFIFQYYEEEERQRGNFPDRFSGHQFPNYSSELNVNALLLGDSALYLCASSLNRGNTEAFFGQGTRLTVV.

This rearrangement joins TRBV2 to TRBJ2-5; D unresolved. CDR3 size: 14 residues. V was clipped by 7 bases and J by 1 base, with 13 bases between them. Germline CDR1 is SNHLY and CDR2 is FYNNEI. The CDR3 is CASILQRLQETQYF. CDR3 nucleotides: TGTGCCAGCATCCTTCAAAGGCTCCAAGAGACCCAGTACTTC.

V and J are TRBV2 and TRBJ1-6; a possible D gene is TRBD1 (5 bases). Per germline, CDR1 SNHLY and CDR2 FYNNEI. CDR3 size: 13 residues. V lost 11 bases and J lost 10, with 18 bases in between. In DNA form, the CDR3 reads TGTGCCGGACAAATAATAATGGCATCACCCCTCCACTTT. It specifies CAGQIIMASPLHF.

The CDR3 protein is CASSLGGWKQYF. The DNA of the CDR3 is TGTGCCAGTAGCCTGGGGGGGTGGAAGCAGTATTTT. The chain uses TRBV19 and TRBJ2-3; 7 nucleotides agree with TRBD2. V was clipped by 6 bases and J by 11 bases; unmatched bases: 8. The CDR3 has 12 amino acids. Germline values: CDR1 LNHDA, CDR2 SQIVND (reference sequence). The full variable domain, in which reference TRBV19 and TRBJ2-3 provide the parts outside the CDR3, is DGGITQSPKYLFRKEGQNVTLSCEQNLNHDAMYWYRQDPGQGLRLIYYSQIVNDFQKGDIAEGYSVSREKKESFPLTVTSAQKNPTAFYLCASSLGGWKQYFGPGTRLTVL.

CDR3 protein: CASSLVGGSEAFF. CDR3 coding DNA: TGTGCCAGCAGCTTGGTGGGGGGCTCTGAAGCTTTCTTT. This chain uses TRBV5-4 with TRBJ1-1, with D possibly matching TRBD1 (6 bases). Germline lookup yields CDR1 SGHNT and CDR2 YYREEE (reference sequence). The CDR3 length is 13 residues. The V end lost 0 bases, the J end lost 6 bases, and 9 bases lay between the germline ends.

The V and J genes are TRBV5-1 and TRBJ2-5; the D gene is possibly TRBD1 (6 bases). CDR1 and CDR2 from the germline V gene are SGHRS and YFSETQ. The V gene lost 6 bases and the J gene lost 2 bases, with 14 bases spanning the gap. The CDR3 is made up of 14 amino acids. The CDR3 is CASTPTTGQETQYF. The CDR3 DNA reads TGCGCCAGCACCCCAACGACAGGTCAAGAGACCCAGTACTTC.

On this clone itself: The sample has other DNA sequences that encode this CDR3 too. The rearrangement uses TRBV5-1 and TRBJ1-6; 9 positions agree with TRBD1. This CDR3 region has 14 residues. V dropped 4 bases and J dropped 10; count of bases not matched to a gene: 6. CDR1 is SGHRS and CDR2 is YFSETQ in the germline V gene. The CDR3 region is CASSPGQGGSPLHF. The CDR3 DNA is TGCGCCAGCAGCCCGGGACAGGGTGGCTCACCCCTCCACTTT.